This TCR beta chain was retrieved from a study of shared clonotypes between healthy human individuals. Study-level information: Per donor, three plates held CD4 naive cells, three held CD4 memory, two held CD8 naive and one held CD8 memory.

Assay execution took place at the deep level. Genomic DNA belonging to each subset was distributed in equal measure over several immunoSEQ plates. Profiling relied on immunoSEQ multiplex PCR, and the TCRdb table lists in-frame clones only, not all of them. The sample has roughly 2.6 million clones, approximately 90% seen once; the top ten hold about 0.13%. Naive CD4+ cells were CD45RA-selected; the remaining cells were memory. Germline CDR1 and CDR2: ENHRY and SYGVKD. The CDR3 consists of 16 residues. V gave up 5 bases and J gave up 4 bases, with 17 bases separating them. The rearrangement uses TRBV10-3 and TRBJ2-2; possibly TRBD1 for D (5 bases). The sequence came from a man aged 18-30 years in good health. Sequencing was performed on naive CD4+ T cells sorted from blood. The subset: CD45RA+ positively selected. Written as DNA, the CDR3 is TGTGCCATCAGTAAAAAACAGGTTTCGGGCACCGGGGAGCTGTTTTTT. It is translated as CAISKKQVSGTGELFF.